The T cell receptor beta chain described here comes from a study of PD-L1 blockade in urothelial cancer. Study details: Analyses were performed on blood at 3 weeks after treatment start (the second dose) and at 6 weeks. Blood-derived samples held a median about 130,000 T cells.

This CDR3 contains 14 residues. Germline assignment: CDR1 SGHTA and CDR2 FQGNSA. The V gene lost 1 base and the J gene lost 7 bases, with 13 bases spanning the gap. Data came from immunoSEQ multiplex PCR; TCRdb stores just in-frame clones and leaves some out. This table holds 25,000 to 35,000 clones, about 87% found once. Of note for this clone: Its specificity is unknown.

Study-wide findings and caveats: Larger 3-week expansion of tumor-associated blood clones was seen in durable-benefit patients.

This clonotype was obtained from a man aged 50 to 59 with urothelial cancer. The chain links TRBV7-2 to TRBJ2-5; the D gene is possibly TRBD2 (5 bases). The sequencing used PBMCs, collected around atezolizumab (anti-PD-L1) treatment. CDR3 in amino acids: CASSLEAAAWTQYF. The CDR3 region has the DNA TGTGCCAGCAGCTTAGAAGCAGCGGCGTGGACCCAGTACTTC.